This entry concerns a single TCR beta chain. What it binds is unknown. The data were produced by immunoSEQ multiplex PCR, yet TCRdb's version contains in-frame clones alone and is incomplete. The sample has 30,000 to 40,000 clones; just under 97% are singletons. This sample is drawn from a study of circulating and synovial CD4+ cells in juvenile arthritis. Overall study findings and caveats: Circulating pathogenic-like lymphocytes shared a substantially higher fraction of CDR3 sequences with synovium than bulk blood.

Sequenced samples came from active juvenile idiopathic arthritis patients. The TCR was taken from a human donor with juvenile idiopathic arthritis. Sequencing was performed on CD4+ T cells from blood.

As DNA, the CDR3 is TGTGCCATCAGTGAAAAGCGGGGCTACACAGATACGCAGTATTTT. It encodes CAISEKRGYTDTQYF. V usage is TRBV10-3 and J usage is TRBJ2-3; 7 bases agree with TRBD2. The CDR3 has 15 amino acids. Germline loops: CDR1 ENHRY, CDR2 SYGVKD. J was trimmed by 2 bases and V by 3 bases; bases with no gene match: 5.